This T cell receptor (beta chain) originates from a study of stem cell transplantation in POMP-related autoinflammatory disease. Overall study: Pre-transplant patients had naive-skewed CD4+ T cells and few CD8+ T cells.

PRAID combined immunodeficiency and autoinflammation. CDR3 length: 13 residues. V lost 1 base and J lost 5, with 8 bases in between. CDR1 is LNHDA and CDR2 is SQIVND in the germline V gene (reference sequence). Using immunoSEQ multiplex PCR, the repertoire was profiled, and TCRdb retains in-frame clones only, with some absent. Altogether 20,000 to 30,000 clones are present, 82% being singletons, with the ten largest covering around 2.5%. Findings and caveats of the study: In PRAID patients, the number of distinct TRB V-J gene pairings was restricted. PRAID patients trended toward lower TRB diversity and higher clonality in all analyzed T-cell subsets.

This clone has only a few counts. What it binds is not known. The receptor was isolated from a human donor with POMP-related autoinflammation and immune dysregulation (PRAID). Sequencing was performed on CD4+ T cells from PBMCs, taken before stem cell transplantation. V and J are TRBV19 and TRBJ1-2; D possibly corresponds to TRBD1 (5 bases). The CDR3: CASSIVEGYGYTF. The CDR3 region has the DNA TGTGCCAGTAGTATAGTGGAGGGGTATGGCTACACCTTC.